This TCR beta chain was recorded in a study of blood T cell repertoires in COVID-19. The method was immunoSEQ multiplex PCR; TCRdb's version includes in-frame clones alone and lacks a portion of them. The sample records some 350,000 clones, around 83% being singletons. V lost 2 bases and J lost 7, with 9 bases in between. The CDR3 extends over 13 amino acids. Germline V gives CDR1 MNHEY, CDR2 SMNVEV (reference sequence). The source of this sequence is a man aged 25 to 40 with active or convalescent COVID-19. The sample consisted of peripheral blood. The rearrangement links TRBV27 to TRBJ1-5; D gene uncertain. For the CDR3, the DNA is TGTGCCAGCAGTTTAAGCGGTAGCCAGCCCCAGCATTTT. This sequence encodes CASSLSGSQPQHF.